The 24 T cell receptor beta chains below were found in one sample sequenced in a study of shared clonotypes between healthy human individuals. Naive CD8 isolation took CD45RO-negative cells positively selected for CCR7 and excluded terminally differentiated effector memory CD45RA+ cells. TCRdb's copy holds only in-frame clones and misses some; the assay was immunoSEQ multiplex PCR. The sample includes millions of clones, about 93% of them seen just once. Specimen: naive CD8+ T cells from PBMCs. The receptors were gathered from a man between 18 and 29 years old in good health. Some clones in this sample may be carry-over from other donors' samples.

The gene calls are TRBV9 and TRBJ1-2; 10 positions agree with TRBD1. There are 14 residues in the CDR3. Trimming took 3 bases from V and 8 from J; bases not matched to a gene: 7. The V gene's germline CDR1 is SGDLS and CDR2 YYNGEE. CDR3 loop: CASSGPGQGRGYTF. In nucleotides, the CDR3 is TGTGCCAGCAGCGGGCCGGGACAGGGGAGGGGCTACACCTTC.

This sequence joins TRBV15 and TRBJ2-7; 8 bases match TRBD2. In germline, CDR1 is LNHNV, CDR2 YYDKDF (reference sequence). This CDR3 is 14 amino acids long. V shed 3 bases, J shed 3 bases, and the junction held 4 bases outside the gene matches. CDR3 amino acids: CATSSWLAGYEQYF. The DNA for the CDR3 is TGTGCCACCAGCAGCTGGCTAGCGGGCTACGAGCAGTACTTC.

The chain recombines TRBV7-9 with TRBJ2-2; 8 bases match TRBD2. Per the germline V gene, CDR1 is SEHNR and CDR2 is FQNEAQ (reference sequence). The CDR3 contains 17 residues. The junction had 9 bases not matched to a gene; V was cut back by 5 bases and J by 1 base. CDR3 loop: CASSKRENYRNTGELFF. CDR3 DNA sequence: TGTGCCAGCAGCAAGCGGGAGAATTATCGGAACACCGGGGAGCTGTTTTTT. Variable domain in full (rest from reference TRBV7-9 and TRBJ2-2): DTGVSQNPRHKITKRGQNVTFRCDPISEHNRLYWYRQTLGQGPEFLTYFQNEAQLEKSRLLSDRFSAERPKGSFSTLEIQRTEQGDSAMYLCASSKRENYRNTGELFFGEGSRLTVL.

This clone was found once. This CDR3 reads CAIGPAMNTEAFF. The CDR3 DNA follows: TGTGCCATCGGTCCCGCCATGAACACTGAAGCTTTCTTT. The rearrangement uses TRBV10-3 and TRBJ1-1; D gene unclear. Per the germline V gene, CDR1 is ENHRY and CDR2 is SYGVKD. The V end was cut by 8 bases, the J end by 0 bases, with 10 bases between. CDR3 length: 13 residues.

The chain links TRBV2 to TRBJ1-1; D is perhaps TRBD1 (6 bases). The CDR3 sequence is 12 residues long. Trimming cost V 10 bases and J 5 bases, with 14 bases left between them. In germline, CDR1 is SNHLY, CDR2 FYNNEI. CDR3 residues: CAKVTGKTEAFF. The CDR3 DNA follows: TGTGCCAAAGTTACAGGGAAGACTGAAGCTTTCTTT.

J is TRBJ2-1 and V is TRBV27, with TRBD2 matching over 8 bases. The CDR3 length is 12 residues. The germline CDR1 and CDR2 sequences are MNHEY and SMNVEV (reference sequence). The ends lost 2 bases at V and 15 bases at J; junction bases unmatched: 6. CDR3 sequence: CASSLPGGLGFF. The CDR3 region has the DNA TGTGCCAGCAGTTTACCGGGGGGGCTTGGGTTCTTC.

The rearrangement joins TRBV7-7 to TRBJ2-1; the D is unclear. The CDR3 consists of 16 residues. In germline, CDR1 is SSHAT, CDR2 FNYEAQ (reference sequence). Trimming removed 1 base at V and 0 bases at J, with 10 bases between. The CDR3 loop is CASSLGTGSSYNEQFF. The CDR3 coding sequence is TGTGCCAGCAGCTTAGGTACGGGTAGCTCCTACAATGAGCAGTTCTTC.

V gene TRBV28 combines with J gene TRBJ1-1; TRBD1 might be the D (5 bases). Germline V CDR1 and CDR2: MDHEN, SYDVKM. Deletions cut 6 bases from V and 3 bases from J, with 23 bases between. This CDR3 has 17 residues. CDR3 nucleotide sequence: TGTGCCAGCAGCCTCACCCTATACAGGACCGTGGACACTGAAGCTTTCTTT. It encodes CASSLTLYRTVDTEAFF.

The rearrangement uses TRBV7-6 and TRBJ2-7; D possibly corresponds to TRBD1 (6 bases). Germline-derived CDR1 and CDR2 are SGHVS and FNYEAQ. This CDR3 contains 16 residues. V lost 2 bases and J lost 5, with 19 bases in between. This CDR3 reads CASSLTLQGPSHEQYF. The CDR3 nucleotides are TGTGCCAGCAGCTTAACCCTACAGGGCCCTTCTCACGAGCAGTACTTC.

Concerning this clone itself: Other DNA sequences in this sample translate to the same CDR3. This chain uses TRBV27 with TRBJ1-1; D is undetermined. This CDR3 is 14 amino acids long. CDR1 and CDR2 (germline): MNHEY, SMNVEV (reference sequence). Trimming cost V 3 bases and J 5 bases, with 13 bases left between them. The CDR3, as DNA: TGTGCCAGCAGTTTGGGCAGAGGGTGGACTGAAGCTTTCTTT. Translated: CASSLGRGWTEAFF.

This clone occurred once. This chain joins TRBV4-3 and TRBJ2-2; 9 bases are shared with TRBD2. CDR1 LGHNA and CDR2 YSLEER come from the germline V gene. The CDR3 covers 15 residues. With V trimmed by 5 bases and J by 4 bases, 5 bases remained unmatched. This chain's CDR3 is CASSTRAGGTGELFF. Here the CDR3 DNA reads TGCGCCAGCAGCACCCGAGCGGGAGGCACCGGGGAGCTGTTTTTT.

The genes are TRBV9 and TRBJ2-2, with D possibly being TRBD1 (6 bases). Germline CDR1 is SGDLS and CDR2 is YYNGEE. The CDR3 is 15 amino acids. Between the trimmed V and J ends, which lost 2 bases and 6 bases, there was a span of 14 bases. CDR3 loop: CASSVVLGGPGELFF. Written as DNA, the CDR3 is TGTGCCAGCAGCGTTGTGCTAGGGGGACCCGGGGAGCTGTTTTTT.

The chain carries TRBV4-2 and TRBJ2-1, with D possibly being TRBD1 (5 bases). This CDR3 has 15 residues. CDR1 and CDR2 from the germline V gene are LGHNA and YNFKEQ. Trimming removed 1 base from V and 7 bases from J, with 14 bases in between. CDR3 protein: CASSQGVSRGNEQFF. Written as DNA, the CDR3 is TGTGCCAGCAGCCAAGGGGTTTCTAGGGGAAATGAGCAGTTCTTC.

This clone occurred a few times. The CDR3 loop is CAISRGLEQFF. The CDR3 nucleotides are TGTGCCATCAGTCGAGGACTTGAGCAGTTCTTC. The chain carries TRBV10-3 and TRBJ2-1; perhaps TRBD2 as D (5 bases). There are 11 residues in the CDR3. Germline lookup yields CDR1 ENHRY and CDR2 SYGVKD. The V end was cut by 5 bases, the J end by 9 bases, with 8 bases between.

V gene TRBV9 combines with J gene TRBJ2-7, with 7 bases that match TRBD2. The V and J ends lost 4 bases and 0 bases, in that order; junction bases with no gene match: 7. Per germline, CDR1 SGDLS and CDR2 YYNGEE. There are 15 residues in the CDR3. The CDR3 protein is CASSPWGGHSYEQYF. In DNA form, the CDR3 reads TGTGCCAGCAGCCCCTGGGGGGGTCACTCCTACGAGCAGTACTTC. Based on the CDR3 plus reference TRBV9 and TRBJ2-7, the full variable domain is DSGVTQTPKHLITATGQRVTLRCSPRSGDLSVYWYQQSLDQGLQFLIQYYNGEERAKGNILERFSAQQFPDLHSELNLSSLELGDSALYFCASSPWGGHSYEQYFGPGTRLTVT.

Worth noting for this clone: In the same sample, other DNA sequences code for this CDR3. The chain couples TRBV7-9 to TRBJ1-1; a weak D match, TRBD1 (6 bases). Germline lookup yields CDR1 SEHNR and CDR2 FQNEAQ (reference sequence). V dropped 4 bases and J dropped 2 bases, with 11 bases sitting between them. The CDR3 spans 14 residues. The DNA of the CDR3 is TGTGCCAGCAGCTCCCAGGGGCTCAACACTGAAGCTTTCTTT. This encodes CASSSQGLNTEAFF.

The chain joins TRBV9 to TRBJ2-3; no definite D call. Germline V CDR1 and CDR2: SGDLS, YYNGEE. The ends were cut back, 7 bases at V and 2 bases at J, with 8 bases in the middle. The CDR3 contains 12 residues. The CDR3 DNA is TGTGCCAGCGCTCTGGACACAGATACGCAGTATTTT. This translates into CASALDTDTQYF.

CDR3 nucleotide sequence: TGTGCCAGTAGACTATCGAGCCACCCTACGAGGGAGTACTTC. It encodes CASRLSSHPTREYF. This rearrangement joins TRBV19 to TRBJ2-7; possible D gene TRBD2, 5 bases. This CDR3 has 14 residues. Germline CDR1 reads LNHDA; CDR2 reads SQIVND (reference sequence). V was clipped by 6 bases and J by 11 bases, with 23 bases between them. Full variable domain (remainder filled in from reference TRBV19 and TRBJ2-7): DGGITQSPKYLFRKEGQNVTLSCEQNLNHDAMYWYRQDPGQGLRLIYYSQIVNDFQKGDIAEGYSVSREKKESFPLTVTSAQKNPTAFYLCASRLSSHPTREYFGPGTRLTVT.

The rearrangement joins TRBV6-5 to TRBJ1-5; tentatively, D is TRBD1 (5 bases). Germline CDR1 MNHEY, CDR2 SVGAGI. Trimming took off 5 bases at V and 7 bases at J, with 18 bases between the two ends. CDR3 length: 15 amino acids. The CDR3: CASSAGLGRGQPQHF. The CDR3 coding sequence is TGTGCCAGCAGTGCAGGTCTGGGGCGCGGGCAGCCCCAGCATTTT.

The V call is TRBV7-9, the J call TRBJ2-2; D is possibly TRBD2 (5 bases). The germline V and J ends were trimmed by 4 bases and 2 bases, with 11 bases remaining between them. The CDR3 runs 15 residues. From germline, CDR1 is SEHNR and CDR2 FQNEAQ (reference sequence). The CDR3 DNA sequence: TGTGCCAGCAGCTCCCCCGGGATCAACACCGGGGAGCTGTTTTTT. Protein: CASSSPGINTGELFF.

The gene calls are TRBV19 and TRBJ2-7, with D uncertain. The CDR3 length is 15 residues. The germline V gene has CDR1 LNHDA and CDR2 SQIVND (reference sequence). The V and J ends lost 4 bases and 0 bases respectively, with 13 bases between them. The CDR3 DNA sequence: TGTGCCAGTAGTAACAAGGACCATCGCTCCTACGAGCAGTACTTC. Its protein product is CASSNKDHRSYEQYF.

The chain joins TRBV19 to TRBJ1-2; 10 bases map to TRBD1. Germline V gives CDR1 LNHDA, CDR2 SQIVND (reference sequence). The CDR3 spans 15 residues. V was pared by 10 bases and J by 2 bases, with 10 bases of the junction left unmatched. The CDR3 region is CATGDRGPWNYGYTF. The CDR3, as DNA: TGTGCCACTGGAGACAGGGGGCCGTGGAACTATGGCTACACCTTC.

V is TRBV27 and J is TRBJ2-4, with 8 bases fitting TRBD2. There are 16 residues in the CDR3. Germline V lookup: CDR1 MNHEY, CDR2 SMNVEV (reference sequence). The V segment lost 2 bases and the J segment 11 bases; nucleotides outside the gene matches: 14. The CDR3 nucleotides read TGTGCCAGCAGTTTAGACGGTAGCGGGATAGTGAACCTTCAGTACTTC. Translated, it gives CASSLDGSGIVNLQYF.

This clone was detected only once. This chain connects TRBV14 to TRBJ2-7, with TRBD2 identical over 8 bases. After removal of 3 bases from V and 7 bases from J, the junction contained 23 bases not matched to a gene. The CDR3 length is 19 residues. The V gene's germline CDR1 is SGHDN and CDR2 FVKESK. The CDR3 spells CASSHPHHPRLAGLLEQYF. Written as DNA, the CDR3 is TGTGCCAGCAGCCACCCACACCATCCACGGCTAGCGGGTCTTCTGGAGCAGTACTTC.